This TCR beta chain is from a study of T cells in localized non-small cell lung cancer. Notes on the study in general: In adjacent lung appeared a median about 58 of the top 100 tumor clones.

The germline V gene has CDR1 SEHNR and CDR2 FQNEAQ (reference sequence). The V and J ends lost 5 bases and 3 bases, in that order; junction bases with no gene match: 3. The CDR3 has 14 amino acids. Assay used: immunoSEQ multiplex PCR; TCRdb lists only in-frame clones, some missing. The sample holds roughly 58,000 clones; 75% to 85% are singletons and the top ten take roughly 4.5%. Of note for this clone: Its matching antigen is unknown.

The clonotype originates from a man aged 35 to 69 with stage II lung adenocarcinoma. The specimen comprised PBMCs, sampled before any cancer treatment. The chain is built from TRBV7-9 and TRBJ2-7; 11 bases line up with TRBD1. The CDR3 sequence: CASSRTGGGYEQYF. DNA of the CDR3: TGTGCCAGCAGCCGGACAGGGGGCGGCTACGAGCAGTACTTC. The whole variable domain, filled in from reference TRBV7-9 and TRBJ2-7, reads DTGVSQNPRHKITKRGQNVTFRCDPISEHNRLYWYRQTLGQGPEFLTYFQNEAQLEKSRLLSDRFSAERPKGSFSTLEIQRTEQGDSAMYLCASSRTGGGYEQYFGPGTRLTVT.